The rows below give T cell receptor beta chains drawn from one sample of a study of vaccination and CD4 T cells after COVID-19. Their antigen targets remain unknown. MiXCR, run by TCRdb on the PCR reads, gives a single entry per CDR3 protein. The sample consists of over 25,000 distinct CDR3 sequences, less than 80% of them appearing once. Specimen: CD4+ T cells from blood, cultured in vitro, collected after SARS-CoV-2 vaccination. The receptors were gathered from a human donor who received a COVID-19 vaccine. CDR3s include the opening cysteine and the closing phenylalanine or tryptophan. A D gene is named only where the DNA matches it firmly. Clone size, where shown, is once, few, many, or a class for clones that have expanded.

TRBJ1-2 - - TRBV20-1 CSASFRGRGYGYTF TGCAGTGCTAGCTTCAGGGGCAGGGGCTATGGCTACACCTTC
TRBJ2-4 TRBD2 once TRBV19 CASSIASGGAGENIQYF TGTGCCAGTAGTATCGCTAGCGGGGGGGCTGGGGAAAACATTCAGTACTTC
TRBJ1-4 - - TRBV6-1 CASRTASNEKLFF TGTGCCAGCAGGACAGCATCTAATGAAAAACTGTTTTTT
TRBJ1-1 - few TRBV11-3 CASSVNTEAFF TGTGCCAGCTCGGTGAACACTGAAGCTTTCTTT
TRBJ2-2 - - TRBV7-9 CASSFPAWFRGYTGELFF TGTGCCAGCAGCTTTCCCGCCTGGTTTCGGGGTTACACCGGGGAGCTGTTTTTT
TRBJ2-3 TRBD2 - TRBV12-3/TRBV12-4 CASSLLAGTDTQYF TGTGCCAGCAGTTTACTAGCGGGCACAGATACGCAGTATTTT
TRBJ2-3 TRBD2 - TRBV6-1 CASSRGLIGGSTDTQYF TGTGCCAGCAGTCGGGGACTCATCGGGGGGAGCACAGATACGCAGTATTTT
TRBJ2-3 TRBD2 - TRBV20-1 CSAPGTSFSYF TGCAGTGCTCCCGGGACTAGCTTTTCGTATTTT
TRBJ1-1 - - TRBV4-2 CASSQDPGSWGTEAFF TGTGCCAGCAGCCAAGATCCCGGGTCATGGGGCACTGAAGCTTTCTTT
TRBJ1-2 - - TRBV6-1 CASGERGLRYTF TGTGCCAGCGGCGAAAGGGGCCTTCGCTACACCTTC
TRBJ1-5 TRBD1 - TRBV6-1 CASRRITGGYQPQHF TGTGCCAGCAGGAGGATTACAGGGGGCTATCAGCCCCAGCATTTT
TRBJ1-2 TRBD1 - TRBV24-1 CATSGTDRENYGYTF TGTGCCACCAGTGGCACGGACAGGGAGAACTATGGCTACACCTTC
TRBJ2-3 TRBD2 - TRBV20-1 CSAREDGGAHTDTQYF TGCAGTGCTAGAGAGGACGGGGGGGCGCACACAGATACGCAGTATTTT
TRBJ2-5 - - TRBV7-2 CASSSQGGLQETQYF TGTGCCAGCAGCTCCCAGGGGGGGTTACAAGAGACCCAGTACTTC
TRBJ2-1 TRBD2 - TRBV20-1 CSAPQYGGRGDNEQFF TGCAGTGCCCCTCAATATGGGGGACGGGGGGACAATGAGCAGTTCTTC
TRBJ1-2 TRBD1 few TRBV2 CASSVATGGHGYTF TGTGCCAGCAGTGTTGCGACAGGGGGCCATGGCTACACCTTC
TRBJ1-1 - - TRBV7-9 CASSSGTAVGLYAEAFF TGTGCCAGCAGCTCTGGGACGGCGGTGGGCCTCTACGCTGAAGCTTTCTTT
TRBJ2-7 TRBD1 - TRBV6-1 CASSVFRVGQGPYEQYF TGTGCCAGCAGTGTTTTTAGGGTGGGACAGGGTCCCTACGAGCAGTACTTC
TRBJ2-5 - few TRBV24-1 CATSVTTQEYGETQYF TGTGCCACCAGTGTTACTACCCAAGAATATGGGGAGACCCAGTACTTC
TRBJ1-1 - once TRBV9 CASSVGLGYGDTEAFF TGTGCCAGCAGCGTAGGGCTAGGGTACGGGGACACTGAAGCTTTCTTT
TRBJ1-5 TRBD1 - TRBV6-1 CASSELGKGAGQPQHF TGTGCCAGCAGTGAACTGGGGAAGGGGGCCGGTCAGCCCCAGCATTTT
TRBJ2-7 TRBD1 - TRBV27 CASSLTPWDRAHEQYF TGTGCCAGCAGTTTGACCCCGTGGGACAGGGCCCACGAGCAGTACTTC
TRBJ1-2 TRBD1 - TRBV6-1 CASSVKGAGGYTF TGTGCCAGCAGTGTCAAGGGGGCTGGTGGCTACACCTTC
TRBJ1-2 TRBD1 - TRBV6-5 CASSYLAQGRYGYTF TGTGCCAGCAGTTATTTAGCACAGGGGAGGTATGGCTACACCTTC
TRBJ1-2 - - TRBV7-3 CASSRGDGYTF TGTGCCAGCAGCCGAGGGGATGGCTACACCTTC
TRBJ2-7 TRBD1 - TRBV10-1 CASSGDRGGEQYF TGCGCCAGCAGTGGGGACAGGGGGGGCGAGCAGTACTTC
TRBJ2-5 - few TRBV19 CASSIYGGGAQETQYF TGTGCCAGTAGTATATATGGTGGCGGGGCCCAAGAGACCCAGTACTTC
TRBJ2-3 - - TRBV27 CASSLNSPGDTQYF TGTGCCAGCAGTTTAAATAGTCCGGGTGATACGCAGTATTTT
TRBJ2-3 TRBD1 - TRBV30 CAWSRDSSTDTQYF TGTGCCTGGAGCCGGGACAGTAGCACAGATACGCAGTATTTT
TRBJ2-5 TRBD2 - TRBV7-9 CASSLALETSGEGETQYF TGTGCCAGCAGCTTAGCGCTGGAGACTAGCGGGGAAGGGGAGACCCAGTACTTC